This T cell receptor beta chain came from a study of blood T cell repertoires in COVID-19. Overall study context: Samples came from the United States, Italy and Spain, spanning acute and convalescent COVID-19. T cells, B-cell-depleted T cells, or PBMCs provided the cDNA or gDNA that served as material.

Study processing details: Researchers report that nucleated cell counts were estimated from reference gene primer amplification. Method: immunoSEQ multiplex PCR; TCRdb's copy keeps in-frame clones and lacks some. V and J calls and clone size are given by that table; D and trimming were obtained from the DNA. The repertoire has some 41,000 clones, 82% of them found once; the top ten carry 4.2%. CDR3 length: 16 residues. V shed 6 bases, J shed 7 bases, and the junction held 14 bases outside the gene matches. CDR1 LNHDA and CDR2 SQIVND come from the germline V gene (reference sequence). The sequence was obtained from a woman between 65 and 79 years old with acute or convalescent COVID-19. This chain links TRBV19 with TRBJ2-1; 8 nucleotides align to TRBD2. The sample taken for sequencing was peripheral blood. In DNA, the CDR3 is TGTGCCAGTAGCGGGGGGGCCGGGAGAAACGGAAATGAGCAGTTCTTC. It translates to CASSGGAGRNGNEQFF.